The rows below give T cell receptor beta chains drawn from one sample of a study of blood T cell repertoires in COVID-19. The data were produced by immunoSEQ multiplex PCR, yet TCRdb's version contains in-frame clones alone and is incomplete. The sample holds under 500,000 clones, roughly nine tenths seen once. Sequences were obtained from PBMCs or T cells enriched from blood (not recorded which). The receptors stem from a man younger than 45 who had recovered from COVID-19. CDR3s include the opening cysteine and the closing phenylalanine or tryptophan. Fields, in order: D gene, clone size, J gene, V gene, CDR3 protein, CDR3 DNA. A D gene is named only where the DNA matches it firmly. Some rows mark clone size as missing; the rest say once, few, many or name a class of expanded clone.

d_gene: TRBD1; abundance: -; j_gene: TRBJ2-7; v_gene: TRBV7-8; CDR3aa: CASSPGTGSLYEQYF; CDR3nt: TGTGCCAGCAGCCCGGGGACAGGGAGCCTCTACGAGCAGTACTTC
d_gene: TRBD2; abundance: once; j_gene: TRBJ2-5; v_gene: TRBV3-1/TRBV3-2; CDR3aa: CASSQPLAGHQETQYF; CDR3nt: TGTGCCAGCAGCCAGCCCCTAGCGGGGCACCAAGAGACCCAGTACTTC
d_gene: TRBD2; abundance: -; j_gene: TRBJ2-1; v_gene: TRBV4-1; CDR3aa: CASSQAGGSEQFF; CDR3nt: TGCGCCAGCAGCCAAGCGGGAGGGTCCGAGCAGTTCTTC
d_gene: TRBD1; abundance: -; j_gene: TRBJ2-7; v_gene: TRBV2; CDR3aa: CASKGRGPYEQYF; CDR3nt: TGTGCCAGCAAGGGCAGGGGGCCCTACGAGCAGTACTTC
d_gene: TRBD2; abundance: -; j_gene: TRBJ2-3; v_gene: TRBV10-3; CDR3aa: CAIRGLAGVGTDTQYF; CDR3nt: TGTGCCATCCGGGGACTAGCGGGAGTCGGAACAGATACGCAGTATTTT
d_gene: TRBD1; abundance: -; j_gene: TRBJ2-5; v_gene: TRBV7-2; CDR3aa: CASSSQTGGGTQYF; CDR3nt: TGTGCCAGCAGCTCCCAAACAGGGGGTGGGACCCAGTACTTC
d_gene: -; abundance: -; j_gene: TRBJ2-3; v_gene: TRBV29-1; CDR3aa: CSVDPGTDTQYF; CDR3nt: TGCAGCGTTGATCCAGGGACAGATACGCAGTATTTT
d_gene: -; abundance: -; j_gene: TRBJ2-1; v_gene: TRBV7-2; CDR3aa: CASSLVSGSNEQFF; CDR3nt: TGTGCCAGCAGCTTAGTTTCGGGATCCAATGAGCAGTTCTTC
d_gene: -; abundance: -; j_gene: TRBJ2-3; v_gene: TRBV3-1/TRBV3-2; CDR3aa: CASSVYEQDTQYF; CDR3nt: TGTGCCAGCAGCGTATACGAGCAAGATACGCAGTATTTT
d_gene: TRBD1; abundance: -; j_gene: TRBJ1-4; v_gene: TRBV19; CDR3aa: CASSAHRGATNEKLFF; CDR3nt: TGTGCCAGTAGTGCGCACAGGGGGGCAACTAATGAAAAACTGTTTTTT
d_gene: -; abundance: -; j_gene: TRBJ1-3; v_gene: TRBV28; CDR3aa: CASSLSGPSGNTIYF; CDR3nt: TGTGCCAGCAGTTTATCCGGTCCCTCTGGAAACACCATATATTTT
d_gene: -; abundance: -; j_gene: TRBJ1-1; v_gene: TRBV19; CDR3aa: CASPTEGTEAFF; CDR3nt: TGTGCCAGCCCTACAGAGGGCACTGAAGCTTTCTTT
d_gene: -; abundance: -; j_gene: TRBJ1-2; v_gene: TRBV12-3/TRBV12-4; CDR3aa: CASSPTTVGGYTF; CDR3nt: TGTGCCAGCAGCCCTACGACAGTGGGTGGCTACACCTTC
d_gene: -; abundance: -; j_gene: TRBJ1-5; v_gene: TRBV28; CDR3aa: CASSSGMGGAQPQHF; CDR3nt: TGTGCCAGCAGTTCGGGTATGGGGGGGGCCCAGCCCCAGCATTTT
d_gene: -; abundance: -; j_gene: TRBJ1-2; v_gene: TRBV5-1; CDR3aa: CASSSMALREGYTF; CDR3nt: TGCGCCAGCAGCTCCATGGCCCTCCGGGAGGGCTACACCTTC
d_gene: -; abundance: -; j_gene: TRBJ2-5; v_gene: TRBV4-1; CDR3aa: CASSQVILHQETQYF; CDR3nt: TGCGCCAGCAGCCAAGTTATACTACACCAAGAGACCCAGTACTTC
d_gene: TRBD2; abundance: -; j_gene: TRBJ2-7; v_gene: TRBV27; CDR3aa: CASRAGGPYEQYF; CDR3nt: TGTGCCAGCAGAGCGGGAGGGCCTTACGAGCAGTACTTC
d_gene: TRBD1; abundance: once; j_gene: TRBJ2-3; v_gene: TRBV18; CDR3aa: CASSLGQGATDTQYF; CDR3nt: TGTGCCAGCTCACTGGGACAGGGGGCCACAGATACGCAGTATTTT
d_gene: -; abundance: -; j_gene: TRBJ2-3; v_gene: TRBV28; CDR3aa: CASSLQGWSTDTQYF; CDR3nt: TGTGCCAGCAGTTTACAGGGTTGGAGCACAGATACGCAGTATTTT
d_gene: TRBD1; abundance: -; j_gene: TRBJ2-3; v_gene: TRBV19; CDR3aa: CASSIQGGSITDTQYF; CDR3nt: TGTGCCAGTAGTATACAAGGGGGCAGTATCACAGATACGCAGTATTTT
d_gene: TRBD1; abundance: -; j_gene: TRBJ2-7; v_gene: TRBV7-6; CDR3aa: CASSLASGDSSYEQYF; CDR3nt: TGTGCCAGCAGCTTAGCCTCAGGGGACAGCTCCTACGAGCAGTACTTC
d_gene: TRBD1; abundance: once; j_gene: TRBJ2-5; v_gene: TRBV6-1; CDR3aa: CASSERQGPETQYF; CDR3nt: TGTGCCAGCAGTGAGCGACAGGGACCGGAGACCCAGTACTTC
d_gene: -; abundance: -; j_gene: TRBJ2-5; v_gene: TRBV7-3; CDR3aa: CASSPNGLAEETQYF; CDR3nt: TGTGCCAGCAGCCCAAATGGCCTAGCTGAAGAGACCCAGTACTTC
d_gene: TRBD1; abundance: -; j_gene: TRBJ1-2; v_gene: TRBV12-3/TRBV12-4; CDR3aa: CASRGTEGGYTF; CDR3nt: TGTGCCAGCAGGGGGACAGAGGGTGGCTACACCTTC
d_gene: -; abundance: -; j_gene: TRBJ2-5; v_gene: TRBV25-1; CDR3aa: CASSKPDRPQETQYF; CDR3nt: TGTGCCAGCAGTAAGCCCGACAGGCCCCAAGAGACCCAGTACTTC
d_gene: -; abundance: -; j_gene: TRBJ2-1; v_gene: TRBV28; CDR3aa: CASSPHGGYNEQFF; CDR3nt: TGTGCCAGCAGCCCCCACGGGGGTTACAATGAGCAGTTCTTC
d_gene: TRBD1; abundance: -; j_gene: TRBJ2-1; v_gene: TRBV6-5; CDR3aa: CASSSPSTGAYNEQFF; CDR3nt: TGTGCCAGCAGTTCCCCATCGACAGGGGCCTACAATGAGCAGTTCTTC
d_gene: -; abundance: -; j_gene: TRBJ2-7; v_gene: TRBV7-3; CDR3aa: CASSLTGARHWGEQYF; CDR3nt: TGTGCCAGCAGCTTAACAGGGGCCAGACACTGGGGCGAGCAGTACTTC
d_gene: TRBD2; abundance: few; j_gene: TRBJ2-2; v_gene: TRBV5-5; CDR3aa: CASSSGLAANTGELFF; CDR3nt: TGTGCCAGCAGCTCGGGACTAGCGGCAAACACCGGGGAGCTGTTTTTT
d_gene: -; abundance: -; j_gene: TRBJ1-4; v_gene: TRBV15; CDR3aa: CATTIGQPREKLFF; CDR3nt: TGTGCCACAACCATAGGACAGCCTCGGGAAAAACTGTTTTTT
d_gene: -; abundance: -; j_gene: TRBJ2-3; v_gene: TRBV2; CDR3aa: CASKTLQGFPDTQYF; CDR3nt: TGTGCCAGCAAAACCTTACAGGGTTTCCCAGATACGCAGTATTTT
d_gene: -; abundance: -; j_gene: TRBJ2-1; v_gene: TRBV7-8; CDR3aa: CASSPRGYNEQFF; CDR3nt: TGTGCCAGCAGCCCCCGGGGTTACAATGAGCAGTTCTTC
d_gene: TRBD1; abundance: -; j_gene: TRBJ1-4; v_gene: TRBV7-9; CDR3aa: CASSLTGTGSEKLFF; CDR3nt: TGTGCCAGCAGCTTAACCGGGACAGGGAGTGAAAAACTGTTTTTT
d_gene: -; abundance: -; j_gene: TRBJ2-7; v_gene: TRBV25-1; CDR3aa: CASTSGGGGNEQYF; CDR3nt: TGTGCCAGCACCTCGGGAGGAGGGGGGAACGAGCAGTACTTC
d_gene: -; abundance: -; j_gene: TRBJ1-1; v_gene: TRBV2; CDR3aa: CASSDSWGDTEAFF; CDR3nt: TGTGCCAGCAGCGACTCATGGGGGGACACTGAAGCTTTCTTT
d_gene: -; abundance: -; j_gene: TRBJ1-2; v_gene: TRBV7-2; CDR3aa: CASSTRRGGYGYTF; CDR3nt: TGTGCCAGCAGCACCCGCCGCGGGGGCTATGGCTACACCTTC
d_gene: -; abundance: -; j_gene: TRBJ1-5; v_gene: TRBV30; CDR3aa: CAWRSFGGGQPQHF; CDR3nt: TGTGCCTGGAGGTCCTTTGGGGGAGGTCAGCCCCAGCATTTT
d_gene: TRBD1; abundance: few; j_gene: TRBJ1-2; v_gene: TRBV28; CDR3aa: CASSLFRQGGGYTF; CDR3nt: TGTGCCAGCAGTTTGTTTCGACAGGGGGGAGGCTACACCTTC
d_gene: TRBD2; abundance: few; j_gene: TRBJ2-1; v_gene: TRBV7-8; CDR3aa: CASSLAGSGLADYNEQFF; CDR3nt: TGTGCCAGCAGTTTAGCAGGATCGGGACTAGCGGATTACAATGAGCAGTTCTTC
d_gene: TRBD1; abundance: once; j_gene: TRBJ1-1; v_gene: TRBV10-3; CDR3aa: CAIGLPGQHPKPFF; CDR3nt: TGTGCCATCGGGTTACCGGGACAGCACCCAAAACCTTTCTTT
d_gene: -; abundance: -; j_gene: TRBJ2-4; v_gene: TRBV3-1/TRBV3-2; CDR3aa: CASSQQNFLAKNIQYF; CDR3nt: TGTGCCAGCAGCCAACAAAACTTTCTAGCCAAAAACATTCAGTACTTC
d_gene: -; abundance: -; j_gene: TRBJ2-5; v_gene: TRBV13; CDR3aa: CARNSETQYF; CDR3nt: TGTGCCAGAAATTCGGAGACCCAGTACTTC
d_gene: TRBD1; abundance: -; j_gene: TRBJ1-5; v_gene: TRBV28; CDR3aa: CASSYETGGGHQPQHF; CDR3nt: TGTGCCAGCAGCTACGAGACAGGGGGCGGTCATCAGCCCCAGCATTTT
d_gene: TRBD1; abundance: -; j_gene: TRBJ1-6; v_gene: TRBV28; CDR3aa: CASDPRTGDNSPLHF; CDR3nt: TGTGCCAGCGATCCTAGGACAGGGGATAATTCACCCCTCCACTTT
d_gene: TRBD2; abundance: -; j_gene: TRBJ2-7; v_gene: TRBV7-2; CDR3aa: CASSLASQGLASYEQYF; CDR3nt: TGTGCCAGCAGCTTAGCGTCCCAGGGACTAGCTTCCTACGAGCAGTACTTC
d_gene: -; abundance: -; j_gene: TRBJ2-1; v_gene: TRBV11-2; CDR3aa: CASSLKDRPYNEQFF; CDR3nt: TGTGCCAGCAGCTTGAAAGACAGACCCTACAATGAGCAGTTCTTC
d_gene: TRBD2; abundance: -; j_gene: TRBJ2-1; v_gene: TRBV9; CDR3aa: CASSVTSGAPYNEQFF; CDR3nt: TGTGCCAGCAGCGTGACTAGCGGGGCCCCCTACAATGAGCAGTTCTTC
d_gene: TRBD2; abundance: -; j_gene: TRBJ2-7; v_gene: TRBV3-1/TRBV3-2; CDR3aa: CASSQSSSGRTYEQYF; CDR3nt: TGTGCCAGCAGCCAAAGCTCTAGCGGGAGGACCTACGAGCAGTACTTC
d_gene: -; abundance: -; j_gene: TRBJ1-4; v_gene: TRBV7-9; CDR3aa: CASSLAAGGAGEKLFF; CDR3nt: TGTGCCAGCAGCTTAGCGGCGGGGGGCGCAGGTGAAAAACTGTTTTTT
d_gene: TRBD1; abundance: -; j_gene: TRBJ1-1; v_gene: TRBV11-1; CDR3aa: CASSATGSGMNTEAFF; CDR3nt: TGTGCCAGCAGCGCGACAGGGTCGGGCATGAACACTGAAGCTTTCTTT
d_gene: -; abundance: -; j_gene: TRBJ2-7; v_gene: TRBV14; CDR3aa: CASSWGHSYEQYF; CDR3nt: TGTGCCAGCAGCTGGGGCCATAGCTACGAGCAGTACTTC
d_gene: TRBD2; abundance: -; j_gene: TRBJ2-3; v_gene: TRBV4-1; CDR3aa: CASSQRVVRAGGTDTQYF; CDR3nt: TGCGCCAGCAGCCAGAGGGTAGTAAGAGCGGGAGGCACAGATACGCAGTATTTT
d_gene: -; abundance: -; j_gene: TRBJ1-2; v_gene: TRBV5-4; CDR3aa: CASSLRGGDHGYTF; CDR3nt: TGTGCCAGCAGCCTCCGGGGGGGCGACCATGGCTACACCTTC
d_gene: TRBD1; abundance: -; j_gene: TRBJ1-4; v_gene: TRBV7-8; CDR3aa: CASSLARYLGTGREKLFF; CDR3nt: TGTGCCAGCAGCTTAGCGCGTTATTTGGGGACAGGGAGAGAAAAACTGTTTTTT
d_gene: TRBD1; abundance: -; j_gene: TRBJ2-2; v_gene: TRBV27; CDR3aa: CASSQLSAGGAGELFF; CDR3nt: TGTGCCAGCAGTCAGCTCAGTGCAGGGGGCGCCGGGGAGCTGTTTTTT
d_gene: -; abundance: -; j_gene: TRBJ1-6; v_gene: TRBV30; CDR3aa: CAWSREADNSPLHF; CDR3nt: TGTGCCTGGAGCCGGGAGGCAGATAATTCACCCCTCCACTTT
d_gene: -; abundance: -; j_gene: TRBJ2-7; v_gene: TRBV5-8; CDR3aa: CASSLGQHYEQYF; CDR3nt: TGTGCCAGCAGCCTCGGACAGCACTACGAGCAGTACTTC